This TCR beta chain was found in a study of identical twins. This CDR3 has 14 residues. V was pared by 5 bases and J by 7 bases, with 15 bases between. The V gene's germline CDR1 is SGHTA and CDR2 FQGNSA. TCRdb called the 5' RACE reads again in MiXCR, with one record for every CDR3 protein. The sample yields 600,000 to 700,000 distinct CDR3 sequences, less than 25% seen once. The same sample was also studied in work on T cells expressing NK-cell markers. As reported in that work: The authors derived TCR beta repertoires from sorted CD3+CD56+NKG2C+, CD3+CD56+NKG2C- and CD3+CD56-NKG2C+ T cells. NKG2C+ dominant clonotype frequencies in 6 or 7 donors were roughly 1.0-7.0% of CD8+ T cells. Four donors likewise had their CD3+CD56-NKG2C+ fraction led by these clonotypes.

Sequencing used PBMCs. The genes are TRBV7-2 and TRBJ2-1; a possible D gene is TRBD2 (6 bases). This receptor was obtained from a woman younger than 30 in good health. CDR3 DNA sequence: TGTGCCAGCAGCAGACTAGAGTGGAGAAATGAGCAGTTCTTC. Translation: CASSRLEWRNEQFF.